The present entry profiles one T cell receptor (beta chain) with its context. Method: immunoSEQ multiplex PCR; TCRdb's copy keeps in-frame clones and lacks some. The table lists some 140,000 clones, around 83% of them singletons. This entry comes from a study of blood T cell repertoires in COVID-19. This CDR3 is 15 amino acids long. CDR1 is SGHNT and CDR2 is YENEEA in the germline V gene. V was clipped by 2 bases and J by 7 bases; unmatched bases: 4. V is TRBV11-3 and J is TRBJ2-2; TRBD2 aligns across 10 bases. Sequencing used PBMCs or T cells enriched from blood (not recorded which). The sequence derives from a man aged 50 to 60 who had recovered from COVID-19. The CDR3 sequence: CASSLSGGAGGELFF. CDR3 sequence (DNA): TGTGCCAGCAGCTTAAGCGGGGGGGCCGGCGGGGAGCTGTTTTTT. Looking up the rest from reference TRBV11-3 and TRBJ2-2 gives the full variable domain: EAGVVQSPRYKIIEKKQPVAFWCNPISGHNTLYWYLQNLGQGPELLIRYENEEAVDDSQLPKDRFSAERLKGVDSTLKIQPAELGDSAVYLCASSLSGGAGGELFFGEGSRLTVL.